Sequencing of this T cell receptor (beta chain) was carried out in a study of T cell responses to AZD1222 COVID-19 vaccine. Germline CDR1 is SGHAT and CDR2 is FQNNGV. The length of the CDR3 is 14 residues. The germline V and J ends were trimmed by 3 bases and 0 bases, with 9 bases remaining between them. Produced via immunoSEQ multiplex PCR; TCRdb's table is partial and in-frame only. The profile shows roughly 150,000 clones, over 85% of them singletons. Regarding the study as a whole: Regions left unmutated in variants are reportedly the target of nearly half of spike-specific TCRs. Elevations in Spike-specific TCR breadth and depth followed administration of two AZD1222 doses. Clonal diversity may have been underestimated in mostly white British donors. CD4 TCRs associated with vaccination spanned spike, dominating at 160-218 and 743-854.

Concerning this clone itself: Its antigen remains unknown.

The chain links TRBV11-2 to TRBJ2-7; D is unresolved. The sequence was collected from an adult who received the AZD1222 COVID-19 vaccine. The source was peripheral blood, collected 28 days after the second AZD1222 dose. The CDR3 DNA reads TGTGCCAGCAGCTTGGCCACCAGCTCCTACGAGCAGTACTTC. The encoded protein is CASSLATSSYEQYF.